A single sample gave rise to the 23 T cell receptor beta chains below, sequenced in a study of cytomegalovirus exposure and HLA in healthy donors. The PCR ran on 60 Vbeta and 13 Jbeta primers. TCRdb keeps only in-frame clones here, not all; method: immunoSEQ multiplex PCR. The sample includes 130,000 to 150,000 clones, about 74% of them seen just once. Input material: PBMCs. All receptors derive from a man aged 18-30 years in good health and CMV-seropositive.

This sequence joins TRBV7-8 and TRBJ1-1; no clear D gene. The CDR3 runs 13 residues. The germline V gene encodes CDR1 SGHVS and CDR2 FQNEAQ. V was cut by 2 bases and J by 5 bases, with 9 bases left in between. DNA of the CDR3: TGTGCCAGCAGCTTATTCGTACATACTGAAGCTTTCTTT. As protein: CASSLFVHTEAFF.

The chain combines TRBV5-6 with TRBJ2-5, with D perhaps TRBD1 (5 bases). CDR3 length equals 16 residues. With 0 bases removed from V and 0 bases from J, the gap between germline ends came to 12 bases. Germline CDR1 SGHDT, CDR2 YYEEEE. The CDR3 DNA is TGTGCCAGCAGCTTGGGGCAGGGAACGTACCAAGAGACCCAGTACTTC. Protein sequence: CASSLGQGTYQETQYF.

In this sample, this clone turned up once. The chain links TRBV5-1 to TRBJ2-1; a possible D gene is TRBD1 (6 bases). The ends were cut back, 0 bases at V and 8 bases at J, with 12 bases in the middle. The CDR3 is made up of 14 amino acids. The germline V gene encodes CDR1 SGHRS and CDR2 YFSETQ. The CDR3 DNA reads TGCGCCAGCAGCTTGGTCGCGCCAGGGGATGAGCAGTTCTTC. As protein: CASSLVAPGDEQFF.

About this clone itself: A read error may produce the germline difference seen at one junction end. The chain couples TRBV4-3 to TRBJ2-2; 7 positions match TRBD1. There are 15 residues in the CDR3. Germline V gene sequence: CDR1 LGHNA, CDR2 YSLEER. CDR3 loop: CASRQGQANTGELFF. The CDR3 nucleotides read TGCGCCAGCAGGCAAGGACAGGCTAACACCGGGGAGCTGTTTTTT.

This clone was seen a single time. The genes are TRBV5-1 and TRBJ1-1; TRBD1 agrees at 10 bases. Germline CDR1 is SGHRS and CDR2 is YFSETQ. The CDR3 contains 18 residues. Unmatched junction bases numbered 10, after V lost 0 bases and J lost 2 bases. CDR3 sequence reads: CASSLARDRGLRNTEAFF. As DNA, the CDR3 is TGCGCCAGCAGCTTGGCCCGGGACAGGGGACTAAGAAACACTGAAGCTTTCTTT.

The gene calls are TRBV29-1 and TRBJ1-4, with TRBD1 matching 7 bases. The CDR3 covers 13 residues. V was clipped by 4 bases and J by 8 bases; unmatched bases: 7. Germline V lookup: CDR1 SQVTM, CDR2 ANQGSEA. The CDR3 DNA reads as TGCAGCGTTGCGGAGACCAGGGGGGAAAAACTGTTTTTT. This gives the protein CSVAETRGEKLFF.

This clone occurred a few times. V is TRBV11-3 and J is TRBJ2-2, with 9 positions matching TRBD2. Germline CDR1 and CDR2: SGHNT and YENEEA. The CDR3 runs 15 residues. V shed 4 bases, J shed 5 bases, and the junction held 5 bases outside the gene matches. The CDR3 is CASSSAAGGTGELFF. The CDR3 DNA reads TGTGCCAGCAGCTCAGCAGCGGGAGGTACCGGGGAGCTGTTTTTT.

Comment on this clone: Different DNA sequences within this sample yield the same CDR3. The V call is TRBV7-9, the J call TRBJ1-2; D is possibly TRBD1 (5 bases). This CDR3 has 14 amino acids. CDR1 SEHNR and CDR2 FQNEAQ come from the germline V gene (reference sequence). V lost 1 base, J lost 2 bases, and 8 bases lay in between. Here the CDR3 reads CASSLGGGNYGYTF. CDR3 nucleotide sequence: TGTGCCAGCAGCTTAGGGGGGGGAAACTATGGCTACACCTTC.

The chain employs TRBV21-1 and TRBJ2-1; TRBD2, the table's D call, was not compared with the DNA. TRBV21-1 is a documented pseudogene. The CDR3 loop spans 16 amino acids. The CDR3 bases are TGTGCCAGCAGCAGGGGGCCGGGACTACCTTACAATGAGCAGTTCTTC. Amino acids: CASSRGPGLPYNEQFF.

This chain uses TRBV7-9 with TRBJ2-7, with no clear D. The V end was cut by 3 bases, the J end by 2 bases, with 14 bases between. CDR3 length equals 15 residues. Germline-derived CDR1 and CDR2 are SEHNR and FQNEAQ (reference sequence). This chain's CDR3 is CASSFLSPGTYEQYF. The CDR3 region has the DNA TGTGCCAGCAGCTTTCTATCCCCAGGAACCTACGAGCAGTACTTC.

The chain couples TRBV7-6 to TRBJ1-1, with D possibly being TRBD1 (5 bases). V gave up 5 bases and J gave up 5 bases, with 12 bases separating them. The CDR3 loop spans 13 amino acids. CDR1 and CDR2 (germline): SGHVS, FNYEAQ. In DNA form, the CDR3 reads TGTGCCAGCAGCCTTACGGGGGTTACTGAAGCTTTCTTT. This encodes CASSLTGVTEAFF.

This clone was detected a few times. This rearrangement joins TRBV9 to TRBJ1-2; D gene unclear. V gave up 2 bases and J gave up 4 bases, with 24 bases separating them. From germline, CDR1 is SGDLS and CDR2 YYNGEE. CDR3 size: 18 residues. Written as DNA, the CDR3 is TGTGCCAGCAGCGTTGTCCTCCCTAAATCCTCGCCCCTCTATGGCTACACCTTC. Amino acids: CASSVVLPKSSPLYGYTF.

V is TRBV9 and J is TRBJ2-1; 14 bases fit TRBD2. Trimming at V came to 9 bases and at J to 4 bases, leaving 12 bases not matched to a gene. Germline CDR1 SGDLS, CDR2 YYNGEE. This CDR3 region has 17 residues. This chain's CDR3 is CATSTGTSGSSYNEQFF. Here the CDR3 DNA reads TGTGCCACCTCAACCGGGACTAGCGGGAGTTCTTACAATGAGCAGTTCTTC.

This clone was seen a few times. The gene calls are TRBV5-6 and TRBJ2-3; 8 bases line up with TRBD1. From germline, CDR1 is SGHDT and CDR2 YYEEEE. The V segment lost 4 bases and the J segment 11 bases; nucleotides outside the gene matches: 6. The CDR3 totals 12 residues. This CDR3 is CASSLTGQEQYF. The CDR3 coding sequence is TGTGCCAGCAGCCTCACGGGACAGGAGCAGTATTTT.

V usage is TRBV19 and J usage is TRBJ2-1, with TRBD2 identical over 14 bases. Germline V gives CDR1 LNHDA, CDR2 SQIVND (reference sequence). The J segment lost 4 bases and the V segment lost 1 base, leaving 3 bases of the junction unmatched. There are 17 residues in the CDR3. The CDR3 protein is CASSIARLAGGYNEQFF. The DNA for the CDR3 is TGTGCCAGTAGTATAGCGAGACTAGCGGGAGGGTACAATGAGCAGTTCTTC.

The chain couples TRBV7-6 to TRBJ2-6; D is possibly TRBD2 (5 bases). CDR1 SGHVS and CDR2 FNYEAQ come from the germline V gene. There are 17 residues in the CDR3. Trimming stripped 0 bases from V and 0 bases from J, with 9 bases between. The CDR3 region is CASSLAEGSSGANVLTF. The CDR3 region has the DNA TGTGCCAGCAGCTTAGCCGAGGGTAGCTCTGGGGCCAACGTCCTGACTTTC.

The rearrangement links TRBV6-5 to TRBJ1-5; TRBD1 agrees at 10 bases. CDR1 and CDR2 (germline): MNHEY, SVGAGI. V was pared by 3 bases and J by 7 bases, with 6 bases of the junction left unmatched. The CDR3 spans 15 residues. CDR3 bases: TGTGCCAGCAGTTATGGACAGGGGGGTGGGCAGCCCCAGCATTTT. It translates to CASSYGQGGGQPQHF.

This clone came up a few times. V usage is TRBV4-1 and J usage is TRBJ1-1, with TRBD1 as a possible D gene (5 bases). The germline V gene has CDR1 MGHRA and CDR2 YSYEKL. The CDR3 consists of 18 residues. Trimming took 1 base from V and 3 from J, leaving 21 bases between them. The CDR3 DNA follows: TGCGCCAGCAGCCAAGGTCCTATCTGGGGGGAAGGGGACACTGAAGCTTTCTTT. It codes for CASSQGPIWGEGDTEAFF.

The chain links TRBV20-1 to TRBJ1-1; D call uncertain. This CDR3 is 11 amino acids long. The V end was cut by 4 bases, the J end by 6 bases, with 9 bases between. Germline lookup yields CDR1 DFQATT and CDR2 SNEGSKA (reference sequence). Here the CDR3 DNA reads TGCAGTGCTACATTAGTCGCTGAAGCTTTCTTT. Its translation: CSATLVAEAFF.

The chain couples TRBV7-9 to TRBJ2-3; a possible D gene is TRBD1 (5 bases). This CDR3 has 14 residues. The germline V gene has CDR1 SEHNR and CDR2 FQNEAQ (reference sequence). The V end lost 5 bases, the J end lost 4 bases, and 13 bases lay between the germline ends. In nucleotides, the CDR3 is TGTGCCAGCAGCCCGGCCGTAGGGGCAGATACGCAGTATTTT. Protein sequence: CASSPAVGADTQYF. The whole variable domain, remainder taken from reference TRBV7-9 and TRBJ2-3, is DTGVSQNPRHKITKRGQNVTFRCDPISEHNRLYWYRQTLGQGPEFLTYFQNEAQLEKSRLLSDRFSAERPKGSFSTLEIQRTEQGDSAMYLCASSPAVGADTQYFGPGTRLTVL.

J is TRBJ1-6 and V is TRBV6-5; 12 bases match TRBD1. Germline V lookup: CDR1 MNHEY, CDR2 SVGAGI. Trimming at V came to 4 bases and at J to 8 bases, leaving 6 bases not matched to a gene. The CDR3 has 16 amino acids. CDR3 sequence: CASSSGTGGADSPLHF. DNA of the CDR3: TGTGCCAGCAGTTCGGGGACAGGGGGCGCCGATTCACCCCTCCACTTT.

This clone was counted between two and nine times. V is TRBV7-2 and J is TRBJ2-1, with D tentatively TRBD2 (6 bases). Looked up from germline, CDR1 is SGHTA and CDR2 is FQGNSA. Trimming cost V 7 bases and J 1 base, with 14 bases left between them. The CDR3 has 15 amino acids. The CDR3 DNA reads TGTGCCAGCACCCGAGGAGGGCAGTCCTACAATGAGCAGTTCTTC. This translates into CASTRGGQSYNEQFF.

The chain has TRBV6-5 and TRBJ1-4; 9 bases agree with TRBD1. The CDR3 totals 13 residues. The V segment lost 5 bases and the J segment 7 bases; nucleotides outside the gene matches: 2. Germline V lookup: CDR1 MNHEY, CDR2 SVGAGI. The CDR3 protein is CASSADRGEKLFF. DNA for the CDR3: TGTGCCAGCAGTGCGGACAGGGGTGAAAAACTGTTTTTT.